These 14 T cell receptor beta chains were all obtained from the same sample, sequenced in a study of cytomegalovirus exposure and HLA in healthy donors. The protocol was immunoSEQ multiplex PCR, while the TCRdb copy is restricted to in-frame clones and leaves out a portion. The sample includes about 180,000 clones, roughly 85% of them seen just once. The sample consisted of PBMCs. These receptors all stem from a man aged 18 to 29 in good health and CMV-seropositive.

The chain is built from TRBV9 and TRBJ2-7; a possible D gene is TRBD1 (6 bases). The V end was cut by 3 bases, the J end by 7 bases, with 20 bases between. Germline assignment: CDR1 SGDLS and CDR2 YYNGEE. This CDR3 comprises 15 residues. The CDR3 reads CASSDQGRAYEEQYF. The CDR3 nucleotides are TGTGCCAGCAGCGACCAGGGGCGCGCCTACGAGGAGCAGTACTTC.

This clone was recorded once. The chain combines TRBV27 with TRBJ1-2, with a tentative D call TRBD1 (6 bases). CDR3 size: 12 residues. V lost 6 bases to trimming and J lost 4 bases, with 9 bases between them. Germline assignment: CDR1 MNHEY and CDR2 SMNVEV (reference sequence). The CDR3 sequence is CASRQGGYGYTF. CDR3 coding DNA: TGTGCCAGCAGACAGGGTGGCTATGGCTACACCTTC.

This chain joins TRBV28 and TRBJ2-7; TRBD1 is a possible D gene (7 bases). Germline V gene lookup returns CDR1 MDHEN and CDR2 SYDVKM. This CDR3 has 14 amino acids. V lost 4 bases to trimming and J lost 5 bases, with 15 bases between them. The CDR3 loop is CASSSGGRGNEQYF. The CDR3 DNA reads as TGTGCCAGCAGTTCAGGGGGGCGGGGCAACGAGCAGTACTTC.

This clone was detected only once. V is TRBV6-5 and J is TRBJ1-3; D unclear. CDR1 and CDR2 (germline): MNHEY, SVGAGI. There are 12 residues in the CDR3. V gave up 10 bases and J gave up 0 bases, with 7 bases separating them. For the CDR3, the DNA is TGTGCCACCTTTAACTCTGGAAACACCATATATTTT. This encodes CATFNSGNTIYF.

The chain joins TRBV7-8 to TRBJ2-3; no definite D call. The germline V and J ends were trimmed by 5 bases and 0 bases, with 15 bases remaining between them. CDR1 is SGHVS, CDR2 FQNEAQ, per germline. This CDR3 has 16 residues. The CDR3 sequence: CASSLPEVLSTDTQYF. CDR3 bases: TGTGCCAGCAGCCTTCCCGAGGTTCTCAGCACAGATACGCAGTATTTT.

The chain has TRBV6-6 and TRBJ2-7; TRBD2 might be the D (5 bases). Looked up from germline, CDR1 is MNHNY and CDR2 is SVGAGI (reference sequence). The ends were cut back, 8 bases at V and 7 bases at J, with 18 bases in the middle. This CDR3 region has 13 residues. The CDR3 is CASQDGMVGEQYF. DNA for the CDR3: TGTGCCAGCCAGGACGGGATGGTCGGGGAGCAGTACTTC.

The chain is built from TRBV19 and TRBJ2-1, with 13 nucleotides matching TRBD2. Trimming took 10 bases from V and 5 from J; bases not matched to a gene: 5. The CDR3 spans 14 residues. CDR1 and CDR2 (germline): LNHDA, SQIVND (reference sequence). For the CDR3, the DNA is TGTGCCACCATGGGACTAGCGGGGAACAATGAGCAGTTCTTC. Encoded protein: CATMGLAGNNEQFF.

This CDR3 reads CASSPRTGEKLFF. The CDR3 DNA sequence: TGTGCCAGCAGCCCACGGACAGGTGAAAAACTGTTTTTT. This rearrangement joins TRBV9 to TRBJ1-4, with 7 bases aligning to TRBD1. Germline V gene data show CDR1 as SGDLS and CDR2 as YYNGEE. The CDR3 length is 13 residues. Trimming removed 4 bases from V and 7 bases from J; junction bases left unmatched: 4.

The rearrangement uses TRBV7-2 and TRBJ1-3; 7 bases are a match to TRBD1. There are 16 residues in the CDR3. The V gene end was trimmed by 5 bases and the J gene end by 0 bases; junction bases not matched to a gene: 7. From germline, CDR1 is SGHTA and CDR2 FQGNSA. CDR3 region: CASSVRGTASGNTIYF. The CDR3 DNA is TGTGCCAGCAGCGTCCGAGGGACAGCCTCTGGAAACACCATATATTTT.

The chain joins TRBV30 to TRBJ2-1; no clear D gene. This CDR3 has 13 amino acids. Deletions cut 1 base from V and 3 bases from J, with 7 bases between. Germline lookup yields CDR1 GTSNPN and CDR2 SVGIG (reference sequence). In DNA, the CDR3 is TGTGCCTGGAGTGGGGCATTCTACAATGAGCAGTTCTTC. Translated: CAWSGAFYNEQFF.

The V and J genes are TRBV11-3 and TRBJ2-7, with 9 bases aligning to TRBD2. Germline trimming cut 5 bases from V and 2 bases from J; bases unmatched to any gene: 4. The germline CDR1 and CDR2 sequences are SGHNT and YENEEA. The CDR3 contains 14 residues. This CDR3 reads CASSPSGVAYEQYF. The CDR3 region has the DNA TGTGCCAGCAGCCCTAGCGGGGTCGCCTACGAGCAGTACTTC. The variable domain in full, completed from reference TRBV11-3 and TRBJ2-7, reads EAGVVQSPRYKIIEKKQPVAFWCNPISGHNTLYWYLQNLGQGPELLIRYENEEAVDDSQLPKDRFSAERLKGVDSTLKIQPAELGDSAVYLCASSPSGVAYEQYFGPGTRLTVT.

This sequence joins TRBV5-4 and TRBJ2-4; D perhaps matches TRBD1 (6 bases). With 0 bases removed from V and 0 bases from J, the gap between germline ends came to 13 bases. The CDR3 length is 17 residues. The germline gives CDR1 SGHNT, CDR2 YYREEE (reference sequence). DNA for the CDR3: TGTGCCAGCAGCTTGGGAGGACAGCGACCAGCCAAAAACATTCAGTACTTC. The encoded protein is CASSLGGQRPAKNIQYF.

This chain joins TRBV4-1 and TRBJ1-6; the D gene is possibly TRBD1 (5 bases). The CDR3 runs to 14 residues. Per germline, CDR1 MGHRA and CDR2 YSYEKL. The V end lost 0 bases, the J end lost 14 bases, and 14 bases lay between the germline ends. In nucleotides, the CDR3 is TGCGCCAGCAGCCAAGATCACAGGACCGCGGCCCTCCACTTT. Its translation: CASSQDHRTAALHF.

This chain uses TRBV28 with TRBJ2-2, with 9 bases fitting TRBD2. The CDR3 is 19 amino acids. V shed 4 bases and J 2 bases; nucleotides not matched to a gene: 14. CDR1 and CDR2 from the germline V gene are MDHEN and SYDVKM. The CDR3 spells CASSSRLLREGSNTGELFF. The CDR3 bases are TGTGCCAGCAGTTCCCGCCTCTTGCGGGAGGGCAGCAACACCGGGGAGCTGTTTTTT.